This TCR beta chain was sequenced for a study of CD8+ T cells in alopecia areata (dated by TCRdb to 2017 to 2018). Study-level background: The treated patients, all with moderate-to-severe alopecia areata, were enrolled in an open-label pilot trial of oral tofacitinib given at 5 to 10 mg twice daily. Tofacitinib was administered for 6 to 18 months, and 6 months of follow-up off drug were then conducted to assess delayed response and recurrence. High-throughput TCRbeta sequencing was used to examine T cell clonal expansion in alopecia areata in both the C3H/HeJ mouse model and human patients. Scalp tissue and sorted CD4+ and CD8+ peripheral blood T cells from patchy and totalis/universalis alopecia areata patients and from healthy controls were covered by human TCRbeta sequencing. Tofacitinib-treated patients had biopsies at baseline and at 4 and 24 weeks of treatment, with a later scalp biopsy in several patients. Clonality in the scalp was compared among normal scalp (n=4), patchy alopecia areata scalp (n=8), and alopecia totalis/universalis scalp (n=8). RNA was obtained with the PAXgene miRNA kit for fixed scalp, the miRNeasy kit for PBMCs, and the RNeasy kit for mouse skin. Amplification of TCRbeta CDR3 regions was done by immunoSEQ multiplex PCR using 35 Vbeta forward primers and 13 Jbeta reverse primers.

Reading from cysteine to phenylalanine, the CDR3 counts 15 amino acids. The kept DNA is CDR3 alone, 45 bases in frame from the first base. CDR1 and CDR2 (LNHNV, YYDKDF) derive from the germline V gene (reference sequence). V lost 1 base and J lost 8 bases; the stretch between them is 16 bases long. In regard to this clone: The antigen it binds to is not known. Base qualities are not at hand, and no much larger clone is one base apart.

The paper as a whole reports these results and caveats: Unlike mouse skin, which is dominated by gammadelta T cells, normal human skin has resident alphabeta T cells that are also sequenced, and this complicates analysis of the scalp TCR repertoire. Compared with normal scalp, lesional scalp, particularly in alopecia totalis/universalis, had higher clonality and more expanded CD8+ clones, which suggests antigenic drive. Compared with mice, TCR sequences shared between patients were less clear, possibly partly because of HLA diversity across the patient population.

The library was made by the immunoSEQ multiplex PCR assay. For TCR sequencing, RNA was extracted from every sample and reverse transcribed into cDNA to serve as template. SuperScript III was used to make first-strand cDNA, primed with a 2:1 mix of oligo-dT and random hexamers. A synthetic immune receptor repertoire was used to gauge amplification bias, and whatever bias remained was removed computationally. In the source study's methods: Raw reads were preprocessed to remove errors, and CDR3 was defined by IMGT conventions from the conserved cysteine to phenylalanine. Clonality was computed by normalizing Shannon entropy by log2 of the number of productive unique TCRs and subtracting the result from 1. Whether each scalp clone was CD4 or CD8 was inferred by checking scalp TCRbeta sequences against the CD4 and CD8 repertoires from sorted blood. TCRdb retrieved this table from immuneACCESS and kept in-frame rearrangements only. Not all clones are present; in checked studies, unresolved V genes account for under half, and no reason is known for the remainder. V, J and clone size were drawn from that table, and D and trimming were deduced from the DNA. Within this sample are 100,000 to 150,000 clones, with more than 30% of them counted one time only. In total, the top ten clones hold over 3% of the sample.

Lesional scalp punch biopsies and peripheral blood were obtained from alopecia areata patients. PBMCs were separated by density centrifugation and stained for CD3, CD4 and CD8, after which CD4+ and CD8+ T cells were sorted on a FACSAria. Material: CD4+ T cells sorted from blood. The receptor chain draws on TRBV15 and TRBJ2-3, and TRBD2 may be the D gene, going by 6 matching bases. The clonotype was recovered from a human donor with alopecia areata. CDR3 reads: CATSRGGDESGTQYF. The base sequence is TGTGCCACCAGCAGAGGCGGGGACGAATCGGGTACGCAGTATTTT.